This T cell receptor beta chain is from a study of CD8 T cells in Susac syndrome. The T cells that were sequenced for TCR beta were CD8+ and CD4+ cells from blood. TEMRA cells were FACS-enriched, while CD8+ and CD4+ T cells were negatively isolated. Random hexamers were used to reverse transcribe an amount of roughly 0.5 to 1 ug RNA. Across 54 Vbeta and 13 Jbeta, immunoSEQ multiplex PCR amplified TCR beta CDR3. TCRdb passed the immunoSEQ multiplex PCR reads through MiXCR, listing each CDR3 protein once. The sample has 150,000 to 190,000 distinct CDR3 sequences; around 95% are singletons. This CDR3 has 14 amino acids. Germline values: CDR1 LGHNT, CDR2 FRNRAP. V dropped 3 bases and J dropped 6 bases, with 11 bases sitting between them.

This TCR derives from a human donor with multiple sclerosis. V usage is TRBV12-5 and J usage is TRBJ1-4; D is unclear. The sample consisted of CD8+ T cells from PBMCs. As DNA, the CDR3 is TGTGCTAGTGGTTTCGACTTCCCCGATGAAAAACTGTTTTTT. Its protein is CASGFDFPDEKLFF.